These 11 T cell receptor beta chains came from one sample sequenced in a study of molecular identifiers for immune sequencing clone quantification. TCRdb analysed the PCR reads with MiXCR anew, one entry per CDR3 protein. The table lists 400,000 to 600,000 distinct CDR3 sequences, 20% to 25% of them singletons. Material for sequencing was naive CD8+ T cells from blood, with Jurkat cell RNA spiked in. Documented subset: FACS-sorted CD8+CD4-CCR7+CD45RA+ naive T cells. The source of these receptors is a human donor in good health. Some libraries in this study had Jurkat cell RNA spiked in.

This clonotype was seen more than once but under ten times. The chain recombines TRBV15 with TRBJ1-1; weak D call: TRBD1 (6 bases). The CDR3 has 13 amino acids. V lost 4 bases and J 1 base, leaving 7 bases between the germline ends. Germline V gives CDR1 LNHNV, CDR2 YYDKDF (reference sequence). CDR3 coding DNA: TGTGCCACCAGCACGACAGGGAACACTGAAGCTTTCTTT. This codes for CATSTTGNTEAFF.

This clonotype was counted at least ten times. The chain couples TRBV4-1 to TRBJ2-7; no firm D call. This CDR3 contains 14 residues. The V and J ends lost 4 bases and 1 base respectively, with 11 bases between them. Germline-derived CDR1 and CDR2 are MGHRA and YSYEKL. The CDR3 reads CASSLHSQSYEQYF. The CDR3 coding sequence is TGCGCCAGCAGCCTGCATTCTCAGTCCTACGAGCAGTACTTC.

In this sample, this clonotype turned up a few times. This sequence joins TRBV3-1 and TRBJ2-3; D is undetermined. V lost 2 bases and J lost 0, with 6 bases in between. The CDR3 is 14 amino acids. Germline CDR1 and CDR2: LGHDT and YNNKEL (reference sequence). CDR3: CASSQTGSTDTQYF. For the CDR3, the DNA is TGTGCCAGCAGCCAAACCGGGAGCACAGATACGCAGTATTTT.

The CDR3 DNA reads TGTGCCAGCAGTTCCGGGACAGTAGTAAGAGAGACCCAGTACTTC. Residues: CASSSGTVVRETQYF. The rearrangement uses TRBV27 and TRBJ2-5; 7 positions agree with TRBD1. Trimming took 4 bases from V and 4 from J; bases not matched to a gene: 9. Germline V CDR1 and CDR2: MNHEY, SMNVEV (reference sequence). CDR3 length equals 15 residues.

This clonotype occurred many times. The chain couples TRBV6-2 or TRBV6-3 to TRBJ1-5, with D hard to call. Per the germline V gene, CDR1 is MNHEY and CDR2 is SVGEGT. Deletions cut 2 bases from V and 2 bases from J, with 10 bases between. The CDR3 contains 15 residues. The chain's CDR3 is CASSYEPRGNQPQHF. The CDR3, as DNA: TGTGCCAGCAGTTACGAACCTCGGGGCAATCAGCCCCAGCATTTT.

This chain links TRBV29-1 with TRBJ2-3; 12 nucleotides line up with TRBD2. Germline values: CDR1 SQVTM, CDR2 ANQGSEA. J gave up 3 bases and V 6 bases, and 7 bases lay outside the gene matches. The CDR3 covers 15 residues. The CDR3 is CSVRGTSGFTDTQYF. In DNA, the CDR3 is TGCAGCGTCCGCGGGACTAGCGGGTTTACAGATACGCAGTATTTT.

There are many counts of this clonotype. The J gene is TRBJ2-3, the V gene TRBV28; the D gene is possibly TRBD2 (7 bases). Trimming took 6 bases from V and 6 from J, leaving 22 bases between them. The CDR3 consists of 16 residues. Germline CDR1 is MDHEN and CDR2 is SYDVKM. The CDR3 sequence is CASRTRSRGGIDTQYF. CDR3 nucleotides: TGTGCCAGCAGAACCAGGAGCAGGGGAGGGATCGATACGCAGTATTTT.

This clonotype was picked up a small number of times. The J gene is TRBJ1-2, the V gene TRBV20-1; D is undetermined. The CDR3 runs 12 residues. Trimming pared 5 bases from V and 4 bases from J, leaving 11 bases between. From germline, CDR1 is DFQATT and CDR2 SNEGSKA (reference sequence). CDR3 DNA: TGCAGTGCTTTAATCACCAGCTATGGCTACACCTTC. Translated: CSALITSYGYTF.

On this clonotype itself: A read error is possible here, since a much larger clone lies one base away. The conserved phenylalanine or tryptophan is not found at the CDR3 terminus, so this likely reflects a read error. The chain employs TRBV12-3 or TRBV12-4 and TRBJ2-2; 9 bases are a match to TRBD1. This CDR3 region has 15 residues. Trimming took 4 bases from V and 6 from J; bases not matched to a gene: 6. CDR3 residues: CASSSGTGMAGELFS. The CDR3 DNA sequence: TGTGCCAGCAGTTCCGGGACAGGGATGGCCGGGGAGCTGTTTTCT.

The gene calls are TRBV13 and TRBJ2-7; D is perhaps TRBD1 (5 bases). The CDR3 runs to 13 residues. Germline CDR1 reads PRHDT; CDR2 reads FYEKMQ (reference sequence). The V and J ends lost 4 bases and 5 bases respectively, with 12 bases between them. This CDR3 reads CASSWLDSHEQYF. As DNA, the CDR3 is TGTGCCAGCAGCTGGTTAGACAGCCACGAGCAGTACTTC.

This clonotype was found many times. V is TRBV7-8 and J is TRBJ2-5, with D possibly TRBD2 on 6 matching bases. Trimming pared 5 bases from V and 1 base from J, leaving 11 bases between. CDR1 is SGHVS and CDR2 is FQNEAQ in the germline V gene. The CDR3 totals 14 residues. The CDR3 nucleotides read TGTGCCAGCAGCGCACCGGGACTCCAAGAGACCCAGTACTTC. As protein: CASSAPGLQETQYF. Full variable domain (remainder filled in from reference TRBV7-8 and TRBJ2-5): GAGVSQSPRYKVAKRGQDVALRCDPISGHVSLFWYQQALGQGPEFLTYFQNEAQLDKSGLPSDRFFAERPEGSVSTLKIQRTQQEDSAVYLCASSAPGLQETQYFGPGTRLLVL.